The 32 T cell receptor beta chains in this list originate from one sample, sequenced in a study of blood T cells in healthy people across ages. Then a second PCR, running roughly 7 to 11 cycles, was carried out with a sample-barcoded 5' primer and a J-beta primer mix. One entry per CDR3 protein, called by TCRdb with MiXCR from the 5' RACE reads. The sample has about 720,000 distinct CDR3 sequences, 20% to 25% seen once. Material: blood. The source is a man in his 70s in good health.

The chain recombines TRBV27 with TRBJ2-3; 10 nucleotides agree with TRBD2. Germline V gene data show CDR1 as MNHEY and CDR2 as SMNVEV (reference sequence). The CDR3 length is 16 residues. Trimming removed 2 bases from V and 3 bases from J; junction bases left unmatched: 5. The CDR3 nucleotides are TGTGCCAGCAGTTTAGGAGCGGGAGGGTTGACAGATACGCAGTATTTT. Residues: CASSLGAGGLTDTQYF.

This clonotype was counted at least ten times. CDR3 sequence: CASSPRQGRTEAFF. CDR3 bases: TGTGCCAGCAGCCCCCGACAGGGTCGGACTGAAGCTTTCTTT. This chain links TRBV7-2 with TRBJ1-1; 7 bases map to TRBD1. The CDR3 length is 14 residues. The germline V gene has CDR1 SGHTA and CDR2 FQGNSA. V shed 5 bases, J shed 5 bases, and the junction held 8 bases outside the gene matches.

The chain employs TRBV6-2 or TRBV6-3 and TRBJ2-7; 10 nucleotides align to TRBD2. The germline CDR1 and CDR2 sequences are MNHEY and SVGEGT. The CDR3 is 15 residues long. CDR3 coding DNA: TGTGCCACCAGTACTCCTAGCGGGAGCTCCTACGAGCAGTACGTC. It is translated as CATSTPSGSSYEQYV.

There are many counts of this clonotype. The chain combines TRBV5-1 with TRBJ2-3; D gene uncertain. The ends were cut back, 1 base at V and 5 bases at J, with 5 bases in the middle. This CDR3 has 12 residues. Per the germline V gene, CDR1 is SGHRS and CDR2 is YFSETQ. CDR3 loop: CASSLPGDTQYF. The CDR3 coding sequence is TGCGCCAGCAGCTTGCCGGGAGATACGCAGTATTTT.

This clonotype has ten or more counts. J is TRBJ2-5 and V is TRBV29-1; 8 bases match TRBD1. Germline values: CDR1 SQVTM, CDR2 ANQGSEA. CDR3 length: 12 amino acids. The ends lost 7 bases at V and 6 bases at J; junction bases unmatched: 7. This CDR3 is CSGRTGRQTQYF. CDR3 nucleotides: TGCAGCGGACGGACAGGGAGGCAGACCCAGTACTTC. Variable domain in full (rest from reference TRBV29-1 and TRBJ2-5): SAVISQKPSRDICQRGTSLTIQCQVDSQVTMMFWYRQQPGQSLTLIATANQGSEATYESGFVIDKFPISRPNLTFSTLTVSNMSPEDSSIYLCSGRTGRQTQYFGPGTRLLVL.

The chain links TRBV6-1 to TRBJ1-5; a weak D match, TRBD1 (5 bases). Germline CDR1 MNHNS, CDR2 SASEGT. The CDR3 runs to 14 residues. Trimming pared 5 bases from V and 4 bases from J, leaving 12 bases between. CDR3 region: CASSWIWGNQPQHF. The CDR3 DNA reads as TGTGCCAGCAGTTGGATATGGGGGAATCAGCCCCAGCATTTT.

The V gene is TRBV9, the J gene TRBJ2-3; no clear D. The CDR3 is 14 amino acids. In germline, CDR1 is SGDLS, CDR2 YYNGEE. V was cut by 0 bases and J by 3 bases, with 8 bases left in between. The CDR3 reads CASSVGQLTDTQYF. The CDR3 coding sequence is TGTGCCAGCAGCGTAGGGCAATTAACAGATACGCAGTATTTT.

The V gene is TRBV18, the J gene TRBJ1-1; D is unclear. Trimming stripped 4 bases from V and 0 bases from J, with 9 bases between. CDR3 length: 14 amino acids. CDR1 and CDR2 (germline): KGHSH, LQKENI. The CDR3 spells CASSRTILNTEAFF. In DNA form, the CDR3 reads TGTGCCAGCTCACGAACAATTTTGAACACTGAAGCTTTCTTT.

The chain carries TRBV5-1 and TRBJ1-1, with a tentative D call TRBD1 (5 bases). The germline V and J ends were trimmed by 1 base and 3 bases, with 10 bases remaining between them. The CDR3 consists of 14 residues. CDR1 is SGHRS, CDR2 YFSETQ, per germline. CDR3 residues: CASSLQGTDTEAFF. DNA of the CDR3: TGCGCCAGCAGCTTGCAGGGAACCGACACTGAAGCTTTCTTT.

The chain recombines TRBV12-3 or TRBV12-4 with TRBJ2-5; D may be TRBD1 (5 bases). Trimming left V 6 bases short and J 2 bases short, with 10 bases between. The CDR3 contains 13 residues. The CDR3 loop reads CASRQQVQETQYF. In nucleotides, the CDR3 is TGTGCCAGCAGACAACAGGTTCAAGAGACCCAGTACTTC.

This clonotype was detected a few times. The chain has TRBV4-1 and TRBJ2-1; 8 nucleotides align to TRBD1. CDR1 MGHRA and CDR2 YSYEKL come from the germline V gene. The junction had 17 bases not matched to a gene; V was cut back by 4 bases and J by 9 bases. The CDR3 totals 17 residues. The CDR3 region is CASSREESGTGKGEQFF. CDR3 coding DNA: TGCGCCAGCAGCCGAGAGGAATCGGGGACAGGAAAAGGTGAGCAGTTCTTC.

The CDR3 loop is CSVDRGLGEQYF. As DNA, the CDR3 is TGCAGCGTTGACCGGGGTTTGGGCGAGCAGTACTTC. The chain joins TRBV29-1 to TRBJ2-7; perhaps TRBD2 as D (5 bases). The V and J ends lost 3 bases and 6 bases respectively, with 12 bases between them. The CDR3 length is 12 residues. The germline CDR1 and CDR2 sequences are SQVTM and ANQGSEA.

This clonotype was found many times. The chain recombines TRBV7-6 with TRBJ1-4; 8 positions match TRBD1. Losses at the gene ends were 5 bases for V and 6 bases for J; bases not matched to a gene: 8. This CDR3 is built from 15 residues. CDR1 and CDR2 from the germline V gene are SGHVS and FNYEAQ. CDR3 region: CASSLNGQGHEKLFF. The CDR3 DNA follows: TGTGCCAGCAGCCTCAATGGACAGGGCCATGAAAAACTGTTTTTT. The whole variable domain, remainder taken from reference TRBV7-6 and TRBJ1-4, is GAGVSQSPRYKVTKRGQDVALRCDPISGHVSLYWYRQALGQGPEFLTYFNYEAQQDKSGLPNDRFSAERPEGSISTLTIQRTEQRDSAMYRCASSLNGQGHEKLFFGSGTQLSVL.

In this sample, this clonotype turned up many times. CDR3 in DNA: TGCAGTGCTCAACTGAGCTCCTACGAGCAGTACTTC. Translation: CSAQLSSYEQYF. The chain couples TRBV20-1 to TRBJ2-7; D uncertain. This CDR3 has 12 amino acids. The V gene's germline CDR1 is DFQATT and CDR2 SNEGSKA (reference sequence). V was trimmed by 5 bases and J by 0 bases, leaving 8 bases between them.

This clonotype was detected ten times or more. This sequence joins TRBV29-1 and TRBJ1-1; possible D gene TRBD1, 6 bases. CDR1 is SQVTM and CDR2 is ANQGSEA in the germline V gene. The V end lost 6 bases, the J end lost 1 base, and 12 bases lay between the germline ends. The CDR3 runs 13 residues. As DNA, the CDR3 is TGCAGCGTCCGGAGGACAGCGAACACTGAAGCTTTCTTT. This translates into CSVRRTANTEAFF.

Only a few counts were recorded for this clonotype. This chain links TRBV5-1 with TRBJ1-4, with D perhaps matching TRBD1 (5 bases). Deletions cut 4 bases from V and 0 bases from J, with 13 bases between. CDR3 size: 16 residues. CDR1 SGHRS and CDR2 YFSETQ come from the germline V gene. CDR3: CASSPDRPSTNEKLFF. For the CDR3, the DNA is TGCGCCAGCAGCCCCGACAGACCGTCAACTAATGAAAAACTGTTTTTT. The full variable domain, in which reference TRBV5-1 and TRBJ1-4 provide the parts outside the CDR3, is KAGVTQTPRYLIKTRGQQVTLSCSPISGHRSVSWYQQTPGQGLQFLFEYFSETQRNKGNFPGRFSGRQFSNSRSEMNVSTLELGDSALYLCASSPDRPSTNEKLFFGSGTQLSVL.

As regards this clonotype: Germline and junction disagree at one end, which may indicate a read error. The CDR3 DNA reads TGTGCCAGTAGTTCCAGACAAGTACGATTTGAGCGGTTCTTC. Protein product: CASSSRQVRFERFF. This chain uses TRBV19 with TRBJ2-1, with D unclear. Germline CDR1 is LNHDA and CDR2 is SQIVND (reference sequence). The CDR3 totals 14 residues.

This clonotype occurred a few times. J is TRBJ1-4 and V is TRBV10-3; no clear D. The CDR3 contains 14 residues. V was trimmed by 3 bases and J by 8 bases, leaving 13 bases between them. Germline CDR1 and CDR2: ENHRY and SYGVKD. The CDR3 DNA sequence: TGTGCCATCAGTGACGGGGTGAGGGAGGAAAAACTGTTTTTT. It encodes CAISDGVREEKLFF.

Only a few counts were recorded for this clonotype. The chain's CDR3 is CASSQGVSSYNEQFF. The DNA for the CDR3 is TGTGCCAGCAGCCAAGGGGTCTCCTCCTACAATGAGCAGTTCTTC. This chain uses TRBV14 with TRBJ2-1; no definite D call. The CDR3 is 15 residues long. In germline, CDR1 is SGHDN, CDR2 FVKESK. V dropped 1 base and J dropped 0 bases, with 7 bases sitting between them. The whole variable domain, remainder taken from reference TRBV14 and TRBJ2-1, is EAGVTQFPSHSVIEKGQTVTLRCDPISGHDNLYWYRRVMGKEIKFLLHFVKESKQDESGMPNNRFLAERTGGTYSTLKVQPAELEDSGVYFCASSQGVSSYNEQFFGPGTRLTVL.

This clonotype appeared a few times. This chain uses TRBV5-1 with TRBJ1-4; possibly TRBD1 for D (6 bases). This CDR3 has 14 residues. Trimming removed 5 bases from V and 8 bases from J, with 16 bases in between. Germline V lookup: CDR1 SGHRS, CDR2 YFSETQ. CDR3 sequence (DNA): TGCGCCAGCAGTCAGGGGTTGGTGGGAGAAAAACTGTTTTTT. Translated: CASSQGLVGEKLFF.

This clonotype was detected only a few times. A read error may account for a junction end that differs from germline. The chain couples TRBV4-1 to TRBJ2-5, with TRBD1 identical over 9 bases. Germline CDR1 MGHRA, CDR2 YSYEKL. This CDR3 has 14 amino acids. The CDR3 loop is CASSQDLKTGGSFF. The CDR3 DNA sequence: TGCGCCAGCAGCCAAGATCTTAAGACAGGGGGATCTTTCTTC.

The rearrangement joins TRBV20-1 to TRBJ2-7, with D perhaps matching TRBD2 (5 bases). The CDR3 loop spans 14 amino acids. The germline V gene encodes CDR1 DFQATT and CDR2 SNEGSKA (reference sequence). V gave up 3 bases and J gave up 6 bases, with 18 bases separating them. CDR3 bases: TGCAGTGCTAGGAGGTCGGCGGGTCCACTCGAGCAGTACTTC. It is translated as CSARRSAGPLEQYF.

The chain combines TRBV7-9 with TRBJ1-4; D possibly corresponds to TRBD1 (6 bases). Per the germline V gene, CDR1 is SEHNR and CDR2 is FQNEAQ (reference sequence). The length of the CDR3 is 15 residues. Trimming stripped 7 bases from V and 7 bases from J, with 19 bases between. CDR3 DNA: TGTGCCAGCACGCGGTTGACAGGTCAACTTGAAAAACTGTTTTTT. Residues: CASTRLTGQLEKLFF. The full variable domain, in which reference TRBV7-9 and TRBJ1-4 provide the parts outside the CDR3, is DTGVSQNPRHKITKRGQNVTFRCDPISEHNRLYWYRQTLGQGPEFLTYFQNEAQLEKSRLLSDRFSAERPKGSFSTLEIQRTEQGDSAMYLCASTRLTGQLEKLFFGSGTQLSVL.

In its sample, this clonotype was seen a few times. The gene calls are TRBV5-1 and TRBJ1-1, with 7 bases that match TRBD1. V was clipped by 4 bases and J by 1 base; unmatched bases: 7. The CDR3 is 15 residues long. Per germline, CDR1 SGHRS and CDR2 YFSETQ. The CDR3, as DNA: TGCGCCAGCAGCCCGACAGGGAAGGGGAACACTGAAGCTTTCTTT. It is translated as CASSPTGKGNTEAFF.

This chain links TRBV15 with TRBJ2-5; possible D gene TRBD1, 5 bases. This CDR3 is built from 14 residues. Germline V gives CDR1 LNHNV, CDR2 YYDKDF (reference sequence). The V end lost 5 bases, the J end lost 4 bases, and 14 bases lay between the germline ends. CDR3 in DNA: TGTGCCACCAGCGCGTTCAGGACATCAGAGACCCAGTACTTC. It codes for CATSAFRTSETQYF.

The chain has TRBV29-1 and TRBJ1-5; D is perhaps TRBD1 (5 bases). This CDR3 comprises 12 residues. V was pared by 6 bases and J by 4 bases, with 10 bases between. CDR1 and CDR2 (germline): SQVTM, ANQGSEA. This chain's CDR3 is CSVGAINQPQHF. DNA for the CDR3: TGCAGCGTCGGGGCTATTAATCAGCCCCAGCATTTT.

This chain connects TRBV25-1 to TRBJ2-5, with 7 nucleotides matching TRBD1. The V gene's germline CDR1 is MGHDK and CDR2 SYGVNS. CDR3 length: 12 residues. The V and J ends lost 4 bases and 11 bases, in that order; junction bases with no gene match: 7. The CDR3 is CASSGDSPSQYF. The DNA for the CDR3 is TGTGCCAGCAGTGGGGACAGCCCCTCTCAGTACTTC.

The rearrangement links TRBV2 to TRBJ2-1; 8 nucleotides match TRBD1. J gave up 7 bases and V 6 bases, and 5 bases lay outside the gene matches. CDR3 length: 13 residues. The germline V gene encodes CDR1 SNHLY and CDR2 FYNNEI. CDR3 amino acids: CASSRTGLNEQFF. The CDR3 bases are TGTGCCAGCAGCAGGACAGGGTTGAATGAGCAGTTCTTC. Full variable domain (remainder filled in from reference TRBV2 and TRBJ2-1): EPEVTQTPSHQVTQMGQEVILRCVPISNHLYFYWYRQILGQKVEFLVSFYNNEISEKSEIFDDQFSVERPDGSNFTLKIRSTKLEDSAMYFCASSRTGLNEQFFGPGTRLTVL.

This chain joins TRBV4-1 and TRBJ1-5; 10 bases are a match to TRBD1. The CDR3 covers 18 residues. V gave up 0 bases and J gave up 3 bases; unmatched junction bases: 8. Germline CDR1 MGHRA, CDR2 YSYEKL. CDR3 residues: CASSQDRQGARSNQPQHF. CDR3 bases: TGCGCCAGCAGCCAAGATCGACAGGGGGCTCGCTCCAATCAGCCCCAGCATTTT.

The chain has TRBV3-1 and TRBJ1-1; 7 bases are shared with TRBD1. Trimming at V came to 1 base and at J to 4 bases, leaving 12 bases not matched to a gene. The CDR3 consists of 17 residues. Germline assignment: CDR1 LGHDT and CDR2 YNNKEL (reference sequence). This CDR3 reads CASSQGSIARGATEAFF. The CDR3 DNA reads TGTGCCAGCAGCCAAGGAAGTATAGCCAGGGGGGCCACTGAAGCTTTCTTT.

This sequence joins TRBV10-3 and TRBJ2-3; maybe TRBD1 (5 bases). The CDR3 runs to 14 residues. The germline CDR1 and CDR2 sequences are ENHRY and SYGVKD. Trimming cost V 11 bases and J 1 base, with 16 bases left between them. The CDR3 region has the DNA TGTGCCTCCAAGGGGCCCGAGCGCACAGATACGCAGTATTTT. This encodes CASKGPERTDTQYF.

This clonotype was counted ten times or more. This chain connects TRBV5-1 to TRBJ1-3, with 7 bases matching TRBD1. The CDR3 has 14 residues. V lost 4 bases, J lost 3 bases, and 4 bases stayed unmatched. Per germline, CDR1 SGHRS and CDR2 YFSETQ. In DNA, the CDR3 is TGCGCCAGCAGCCTCGGGACAGATGGAAACACCATATATTTT. Encoded protein: CASSLGTDGNTIYF.